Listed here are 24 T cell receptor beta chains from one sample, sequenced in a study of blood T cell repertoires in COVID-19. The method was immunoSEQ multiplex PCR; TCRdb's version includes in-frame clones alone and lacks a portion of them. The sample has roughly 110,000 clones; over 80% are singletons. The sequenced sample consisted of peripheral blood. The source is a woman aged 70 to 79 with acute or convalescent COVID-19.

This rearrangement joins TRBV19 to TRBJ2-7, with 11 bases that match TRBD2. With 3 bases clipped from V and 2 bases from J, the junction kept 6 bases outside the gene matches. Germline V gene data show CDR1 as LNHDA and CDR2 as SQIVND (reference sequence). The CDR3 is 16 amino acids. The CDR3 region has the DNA TGTGCCAGTAGTATGAGCGGGACTAGCGGAGCCTACGAGCAGTACTTC. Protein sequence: CASSMSGTSGAYEQYF.

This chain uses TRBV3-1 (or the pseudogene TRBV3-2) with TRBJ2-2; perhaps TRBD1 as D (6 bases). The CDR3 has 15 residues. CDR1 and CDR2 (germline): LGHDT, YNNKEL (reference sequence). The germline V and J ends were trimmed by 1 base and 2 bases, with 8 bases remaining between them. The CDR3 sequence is CASSQGTANTGELFF. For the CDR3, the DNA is TGTGCCAGCAGCCAAGGGACAGCTAACACCGGGGAGCTGTTTTTT.

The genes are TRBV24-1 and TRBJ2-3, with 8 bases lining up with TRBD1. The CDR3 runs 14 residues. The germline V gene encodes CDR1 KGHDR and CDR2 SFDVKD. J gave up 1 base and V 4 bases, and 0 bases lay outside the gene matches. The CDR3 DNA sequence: TGTGCCACCAGTGACAGGGGGCGCACAGATACGCAGTATTTT. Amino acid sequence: CATSDRGRTDTQYF.

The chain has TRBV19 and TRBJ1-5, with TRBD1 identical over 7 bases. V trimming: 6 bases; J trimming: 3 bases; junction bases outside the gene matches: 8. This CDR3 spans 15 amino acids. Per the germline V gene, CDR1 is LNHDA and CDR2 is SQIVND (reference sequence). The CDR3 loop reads CASSQTGEANQPQHF. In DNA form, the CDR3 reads TGTGCCAGTAGCCAAACAGGGGAGGCCAATCAGCCCCAGCATTTT.

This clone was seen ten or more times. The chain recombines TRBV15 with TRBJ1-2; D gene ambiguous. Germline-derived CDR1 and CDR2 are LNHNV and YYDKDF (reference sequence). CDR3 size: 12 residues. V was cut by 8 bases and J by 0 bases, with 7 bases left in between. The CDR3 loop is CATQQTNYGYTF. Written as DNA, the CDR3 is TGTGCCACCCAACAGACTAACTATGGCTACACCTTC.

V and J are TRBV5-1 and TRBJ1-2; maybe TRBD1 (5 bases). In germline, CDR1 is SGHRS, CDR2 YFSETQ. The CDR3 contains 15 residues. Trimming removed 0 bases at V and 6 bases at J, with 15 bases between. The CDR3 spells CASSLEAGPADGYTF. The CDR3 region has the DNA TGCGCCAGCAGCTTGGAGGCAGGGCCTGCCGATGGCTACACCTTC.

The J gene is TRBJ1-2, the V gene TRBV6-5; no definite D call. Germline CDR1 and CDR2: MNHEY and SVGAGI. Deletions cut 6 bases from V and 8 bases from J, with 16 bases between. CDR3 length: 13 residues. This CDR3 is CASSRTEVGGYTF. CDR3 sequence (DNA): TGTGCCAGCAGCCGTACGGAGGTGGGAGGCTACACCTTC.

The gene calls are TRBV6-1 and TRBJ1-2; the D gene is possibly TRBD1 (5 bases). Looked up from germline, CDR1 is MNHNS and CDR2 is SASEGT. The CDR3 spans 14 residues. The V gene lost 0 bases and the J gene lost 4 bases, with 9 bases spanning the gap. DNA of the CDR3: TGTGCCAGCAGTGAAGCTGTCCAGGGCTATGGCTACACCTTC. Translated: CASSEAVQGYGYTF.

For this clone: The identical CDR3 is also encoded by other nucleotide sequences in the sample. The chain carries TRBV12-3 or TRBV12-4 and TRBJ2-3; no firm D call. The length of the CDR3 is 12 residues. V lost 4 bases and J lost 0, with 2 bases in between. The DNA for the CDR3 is TGTGCCAGCAGTTCAAGCACAGATACGCAGTATTTT. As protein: CASSSSTDTQYF.

This chain's CDR3 is CASSVDQENTEAFF. In nucleotides, the CDR3 is TGTGCCAGCAGCGTAGATCAGGAGAACACTGAAGCTTTCTTT. This rearrangement joins TRBV9 to TRBJ1-1; D uncertain. Germline loops: CDR1 SGDLS, CDR2 YYNGEE. Trimming cost V 0 bases and J 1 base, with 7 bases left between them. CDR3 length: 14 residues.

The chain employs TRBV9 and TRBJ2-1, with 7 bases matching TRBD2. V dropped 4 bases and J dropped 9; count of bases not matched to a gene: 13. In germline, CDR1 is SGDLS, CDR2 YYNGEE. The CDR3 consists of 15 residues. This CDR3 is CASSRRDDGRGEQFF. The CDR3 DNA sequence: TGTGCCAGCAGCCGGCGGGACGATGGGAGGGGTGAGCAGTTCTTC.

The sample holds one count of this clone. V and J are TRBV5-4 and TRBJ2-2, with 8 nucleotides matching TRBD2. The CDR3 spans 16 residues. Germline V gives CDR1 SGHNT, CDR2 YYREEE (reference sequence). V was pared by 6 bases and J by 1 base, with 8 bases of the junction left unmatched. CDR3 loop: CASTPSGSRNTGELFF. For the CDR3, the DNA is TGTGCCAGCACCCCGAGCGGGAGTCGGAACACCGGGGAGCTGTTTTTT. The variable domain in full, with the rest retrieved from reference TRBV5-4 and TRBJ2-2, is ETGVTQSPTHLIKTRGQQVTLRCSSQSGHNTVSWYQQALGQGPQFIFQYYREEENGRGNFPPRFSGLQFPNYSSELNVNALELDDSALYLCASTPSGSRNTGELFFGEGSRLTVL.

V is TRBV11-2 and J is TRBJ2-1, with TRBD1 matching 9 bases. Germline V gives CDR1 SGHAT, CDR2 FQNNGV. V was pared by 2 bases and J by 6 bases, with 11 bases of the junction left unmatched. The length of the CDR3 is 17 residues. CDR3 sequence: CASSLRTPGQGSNEQFF. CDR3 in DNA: TGTGCCAGCAGCTTAAGAACCCCGGGACAGGGATCCAATGAGCAGTTCTTC.

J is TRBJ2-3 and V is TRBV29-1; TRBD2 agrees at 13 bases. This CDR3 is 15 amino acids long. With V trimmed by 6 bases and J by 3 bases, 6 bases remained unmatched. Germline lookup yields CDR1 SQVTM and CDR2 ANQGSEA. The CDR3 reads CSVAQGLAGTDTQYF. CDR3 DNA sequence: TGCAGCGTGGCCCAGGGACTAGCGGGGACAGATACGCAGTATTTT.

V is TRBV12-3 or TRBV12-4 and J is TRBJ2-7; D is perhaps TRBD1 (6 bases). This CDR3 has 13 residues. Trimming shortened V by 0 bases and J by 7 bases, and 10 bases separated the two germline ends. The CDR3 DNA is TGTGCCAGCAGTTTAGCGGGGGCGTGGGAGCAGTACTTC. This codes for CASSLAGAWEQYF.

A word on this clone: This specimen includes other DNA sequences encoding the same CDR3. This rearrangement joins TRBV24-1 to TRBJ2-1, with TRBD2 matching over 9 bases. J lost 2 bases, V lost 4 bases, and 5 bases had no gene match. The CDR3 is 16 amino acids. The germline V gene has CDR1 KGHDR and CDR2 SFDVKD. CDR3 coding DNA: TGTGCCACCAGTGACTCGACTAGCGGAGCCTACAATGAGCAGTTCTTC. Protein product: CATSDSTSGAYNEQFF.

The CDR3 loop is CASSLEPDTQYF. DNA for the CDR3: TGTGCCAGCAGTTTGGAGCCAGATACGCAGTATTTT. The chain is built from TRBV12-3 or TRBV12-4 and TRBJ2-3; D remains ambiguous. This CDR3 is built from 12 residues. The V end was cut by 3 bases, the J end by 4 bases, with 5 bases between.

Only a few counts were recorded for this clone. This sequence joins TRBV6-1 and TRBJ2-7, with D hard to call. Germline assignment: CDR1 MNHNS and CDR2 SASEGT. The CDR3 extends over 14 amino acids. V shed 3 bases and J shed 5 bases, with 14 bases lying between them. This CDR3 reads CASSDLGEIDEQYF. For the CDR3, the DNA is TGTGCCAGCAGTGATCTGGGCGAAATCGACGAGCAGTACTTC.

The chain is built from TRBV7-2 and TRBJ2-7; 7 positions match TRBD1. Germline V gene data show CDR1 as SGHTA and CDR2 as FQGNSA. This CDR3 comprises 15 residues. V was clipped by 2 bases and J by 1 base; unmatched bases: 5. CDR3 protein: CASSLPTGQSYEQYF. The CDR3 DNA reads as TGTGCCAGCAGCTTACCGACAGGGCAGTCCTACGAGCAGTACTTC.

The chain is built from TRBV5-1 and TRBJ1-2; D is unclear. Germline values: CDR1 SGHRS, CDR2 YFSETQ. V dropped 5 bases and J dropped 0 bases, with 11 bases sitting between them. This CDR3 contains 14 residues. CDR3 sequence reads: CASSVDYTNYGYTF. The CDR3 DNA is TGCGCCAGCAGTGTAGACTACACTAACTATGGCTACACCTTC.

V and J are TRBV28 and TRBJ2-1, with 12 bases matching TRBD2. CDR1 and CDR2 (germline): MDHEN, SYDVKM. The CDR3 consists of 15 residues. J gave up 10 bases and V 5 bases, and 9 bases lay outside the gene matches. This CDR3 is CASSLAGGPGREQFF. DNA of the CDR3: TGTGCCAGCAGTCTAGCGGGAGGGCCGGGGAGAGAGCAGTTCTTC.

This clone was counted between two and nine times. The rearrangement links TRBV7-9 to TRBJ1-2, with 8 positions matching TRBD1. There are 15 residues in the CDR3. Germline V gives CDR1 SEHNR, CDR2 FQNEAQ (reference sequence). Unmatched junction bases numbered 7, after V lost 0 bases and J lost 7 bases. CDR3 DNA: TGTGCCAGCAGCTTAGCGACAGGGGATCTTTCTGGCTACACCTTC. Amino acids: CASSLATGDLSGYTF.

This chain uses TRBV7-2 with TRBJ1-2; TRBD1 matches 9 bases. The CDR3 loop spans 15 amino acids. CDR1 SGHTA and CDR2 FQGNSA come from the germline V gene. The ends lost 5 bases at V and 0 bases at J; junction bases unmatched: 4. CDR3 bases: TGTGCCAGCAGCCACGGGACAGGGACTAACTATGGCTACACCTTC. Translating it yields CASSHGTGTNYGYTF.

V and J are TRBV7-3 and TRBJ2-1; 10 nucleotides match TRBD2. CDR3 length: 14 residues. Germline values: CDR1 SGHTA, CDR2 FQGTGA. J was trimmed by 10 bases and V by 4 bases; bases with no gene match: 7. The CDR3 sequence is CASSSPLLAGEQFF. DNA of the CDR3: TGTGCCAGCAGCTCCCCTTTACTAGCGGGAGAGCAGTTCTTC.